The present T cell receptor beta chain was sequenced within a study of T-cell memory formation after mild COVID-19. Study background: Largely donor-specific TCR clusters were found. Findings and limits, study-wide: Clones that got smaller from day 15 to 85 had even CD4/CD8, while clones growing later tipped toward CD4+. There was no confirmation that second-wave clones peaking on day 37 were SARS-CoV-2 specific.

From germline, CDR1 is SGHDN and CDR2 FVKESK. Trimming cost V 3 bases and J 0 bases, with 3 bases left between them. CDR3 length: 13 amino acids. Researchers used 5'RACE with constant-segment primers to make TCR alpha and TCR beta cDNA libraries that carry sample barcodes and UMIs. MiXCR, run by TCRdb on the 5' RACE reads, gives a single entry per CDR3 protein. Among approximately 290,000 distinct CDR3 sequences, approximately 20% were seen once, and the ten largest hold over 20%. Of note for this clonotype: Its antigen is as yet unknown.

This TCR was sampled from a man aged 18 to 30 who had mild COVID-19 (a few samples of this study predate the infection). Cell type and time point are not known. Sequencing was carried out using PBMCs or a T cell subset sorted from them (not recorded which). The chain has TRBV14 and TRBJ1-3, with D uncertain. The CDR3 reads CASSQFSGNTIYF. DNA of the CDR3: TGTGCCAGCAGCCAGTTCTCTGGAAACACCATATATTTT. Full variable domain (rest looked up from reference TRBV14 and TRBJ1-3): EAGVTQFPSHSVIEKGQTVTLRCDPISGHDNLYWYRRVMGKEIKFLLHFVKESKQDESGMPNNRFLAERTGGTYSTLKVQPAELEDSGVYFCASSQFSGNTIYFGEGSWLTVV.